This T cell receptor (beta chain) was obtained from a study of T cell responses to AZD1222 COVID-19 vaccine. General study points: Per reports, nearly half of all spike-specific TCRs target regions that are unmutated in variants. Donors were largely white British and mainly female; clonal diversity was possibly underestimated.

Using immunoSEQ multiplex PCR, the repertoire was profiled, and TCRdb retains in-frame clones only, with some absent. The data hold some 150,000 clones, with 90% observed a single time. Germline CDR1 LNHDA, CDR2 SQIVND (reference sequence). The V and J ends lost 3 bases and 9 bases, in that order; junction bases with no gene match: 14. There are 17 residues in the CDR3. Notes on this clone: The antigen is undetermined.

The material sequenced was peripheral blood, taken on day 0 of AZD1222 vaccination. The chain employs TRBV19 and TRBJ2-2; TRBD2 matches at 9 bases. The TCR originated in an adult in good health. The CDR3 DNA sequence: TGTGCCAGTAGTATTAATCAGCGGGGGGCCGCCCGGCGGGAGCTGTTTTTT. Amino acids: CASSINQRGAARRELFF.